Following are 4 T cell receptor beta chains from one sample sequenced in a study of T cell responses to AZD1222 COVID-19 vaccine. Profiled with immunoSEQ multiplex PCR; TCRdb holds only in-frame clones, not every one. The sample lists 130,000 or so clones; 85% to 90% were seen once. The input for sequencing was peripheral blood, taken on day 0 of AZD1222 vaccination. All receptors derive from an adult in good health.

This chain links TRBV27 with TRBJ2-2, with 12 bases identical to TRBD1. The CDR3 runs 18 residues. Germline V gene sequence: CDR1 MNHEY, CDR2 SMNVEV (reference sequence). Germline trimming cut 4 bases from V and 4 bases from J; bases unmatched to any gene: 10. CDR3 residues: CASSSRDRGLPGTGELFF. CDR3 bases: TGTGCCAGCAGTTCCAGGGACAGGGGGCTTCCGGGCACCGGGGAGCTGTTTTTT.

The J gene is TRBJ2-7, the V gene TRBV6-4; 10 nucleotides agree with TRBD2. The germline gives CDR1 MRHNA, CDR2 SNTAGT. V trimming: 4 bases; J trimming: 4 bases; junction bases outside the gene matches: 4. The CDR3 runs 14 residues. CDR3 in amino acids: CASSAASGSYEQYF. The CDR3 DNA reads as TGTGCCAGCAGTGCGGCTAGCGGGAGTTACGAGCAGTACTTC.

In this sample, this clone turned up a few times. The genes are TRBV2 and TRBJ1-1, with D tentatively TRBD1 (6 bases). The V end lost 2 bases, the J end lost 4 bases, and 17 bases lay between the germline ends. The CDR3 covers 16 residues. In germline, CDR1 is SNHLY, CDR2 FYNNEI. This CDR3 is CASSEPGGQGSTEAFF. The CDR3 coding sequence is TGTGCCAGCAGTGAACCTGGGGGACAAGGGTCCACTGAAGCTTTCTTT.

This sequence joins TRBV23-1 and TRBJ2-3; the D gene is possibly TRBD2 (5 bases). TRBV23-1 carries the ORF label, with uncertain function. The CDR3 has 15 residues. V lost 6 bases to trimming and J lost 6 bases, with 19 bases between them. Here the CDR3 reads CASSQGVWRADTQYF. The CDR3 DNA reads as TGCGCCAGCAGCCAAGGCGTTTGGCGGGCGGATACGCAGTATTTT.